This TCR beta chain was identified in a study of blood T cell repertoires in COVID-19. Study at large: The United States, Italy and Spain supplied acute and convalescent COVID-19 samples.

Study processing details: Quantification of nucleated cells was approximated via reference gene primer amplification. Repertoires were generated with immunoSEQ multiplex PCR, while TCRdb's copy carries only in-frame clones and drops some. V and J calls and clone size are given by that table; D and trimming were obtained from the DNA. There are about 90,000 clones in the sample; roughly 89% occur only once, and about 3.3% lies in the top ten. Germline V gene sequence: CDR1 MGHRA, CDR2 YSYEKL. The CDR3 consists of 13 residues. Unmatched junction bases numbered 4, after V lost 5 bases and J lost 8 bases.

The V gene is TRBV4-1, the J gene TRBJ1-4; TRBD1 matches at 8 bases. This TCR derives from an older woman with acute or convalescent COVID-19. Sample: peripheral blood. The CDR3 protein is CASSDRGGEKLFF. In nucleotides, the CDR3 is TGCGCCAGCAGCGACAGGGGAGGCGAAAAACTGTTTTTT.